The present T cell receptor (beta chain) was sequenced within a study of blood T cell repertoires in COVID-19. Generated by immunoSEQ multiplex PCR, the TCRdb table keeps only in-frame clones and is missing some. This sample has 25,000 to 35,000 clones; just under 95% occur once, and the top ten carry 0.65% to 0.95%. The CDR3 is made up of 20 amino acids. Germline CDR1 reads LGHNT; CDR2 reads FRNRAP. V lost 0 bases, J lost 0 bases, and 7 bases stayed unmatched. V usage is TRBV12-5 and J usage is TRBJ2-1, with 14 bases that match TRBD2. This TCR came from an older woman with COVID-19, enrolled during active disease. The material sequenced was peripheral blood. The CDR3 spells CASGLVRLAGGGSSYNEQFF. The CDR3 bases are TGTGCTAGTGGTTTGGTACGACTAGCGGGAGGGGGGAGCTCCTACAATGAGCAGTTCTTC.